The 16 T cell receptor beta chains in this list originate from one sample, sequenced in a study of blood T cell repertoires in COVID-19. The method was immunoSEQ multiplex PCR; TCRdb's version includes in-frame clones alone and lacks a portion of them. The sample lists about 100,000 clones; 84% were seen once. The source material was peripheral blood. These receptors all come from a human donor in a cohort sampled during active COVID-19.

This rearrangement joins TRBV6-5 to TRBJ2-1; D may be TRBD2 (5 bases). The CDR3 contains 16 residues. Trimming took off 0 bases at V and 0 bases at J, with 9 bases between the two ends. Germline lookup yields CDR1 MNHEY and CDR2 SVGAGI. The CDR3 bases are TGTGCCAGCAGTTACTCTGGCGGGTACTCCTACAATGAGCAGTTCTTC. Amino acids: CASSYSGGYSYNEQFF.

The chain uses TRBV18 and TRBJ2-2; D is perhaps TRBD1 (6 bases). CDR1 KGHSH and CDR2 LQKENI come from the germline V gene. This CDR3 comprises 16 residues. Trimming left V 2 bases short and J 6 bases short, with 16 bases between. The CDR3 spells CASSPKVAGVAGELFF. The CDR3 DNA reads TGTGCCAGCTCACCAAAGGTCGCAGGGGTGGCCGGGGAGCTGTTTTTT. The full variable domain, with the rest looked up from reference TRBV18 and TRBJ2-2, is NAGVMQNPRHLVRRRGQEARLRCSPMKGHSHVYWYRQLPEEGLKFMVYLQKENIIDESGMPKERFSAEFPKEGPSILRIQQVVRGDSAAYFCASSPKVAGVAGELFFGEGSRLTVL.

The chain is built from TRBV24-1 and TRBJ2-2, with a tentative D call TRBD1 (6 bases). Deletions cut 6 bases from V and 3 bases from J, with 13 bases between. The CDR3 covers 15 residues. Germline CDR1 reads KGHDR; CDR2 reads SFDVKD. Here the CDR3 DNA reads TGTGCCACCAGTCAGGGGCCTATATACACCGGGGAGCTGTTTTTT. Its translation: CATSQGPIYTGELFF.

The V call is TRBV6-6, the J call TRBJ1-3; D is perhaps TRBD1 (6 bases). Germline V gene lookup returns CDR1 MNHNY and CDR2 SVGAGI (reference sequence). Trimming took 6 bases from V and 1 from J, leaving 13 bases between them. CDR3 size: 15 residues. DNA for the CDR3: TGTGCCAGCAGGCGCTCAGGGGAATCTGGAAACACCATATATTTT. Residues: CASRRSGESGNTIYF.

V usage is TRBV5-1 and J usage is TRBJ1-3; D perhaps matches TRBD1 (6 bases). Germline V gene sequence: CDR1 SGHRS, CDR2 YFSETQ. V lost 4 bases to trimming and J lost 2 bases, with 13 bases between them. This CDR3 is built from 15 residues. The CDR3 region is CASSQGTTAGNTIYF. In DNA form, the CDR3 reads TGCGCCAGCAGCCAAGGGACAACGGCTGGAAACACCATATATTTT.

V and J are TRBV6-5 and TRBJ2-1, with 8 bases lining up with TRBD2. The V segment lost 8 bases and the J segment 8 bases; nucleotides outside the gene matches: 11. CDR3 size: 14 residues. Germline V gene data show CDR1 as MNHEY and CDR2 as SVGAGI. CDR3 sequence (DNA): TGTGCCAGCTGGGGGGGGGCGGGAGGAGATGAGCAGTTCTTC. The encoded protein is CASWGGAGGDEQFF.

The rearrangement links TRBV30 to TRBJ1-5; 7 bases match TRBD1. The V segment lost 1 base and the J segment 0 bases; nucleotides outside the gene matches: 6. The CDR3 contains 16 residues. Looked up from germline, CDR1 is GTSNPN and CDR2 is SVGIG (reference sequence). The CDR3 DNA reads TGTGCCTGGAGTGGGGCAGGGGGGTATAGCAATCAGCCCCAGCATTTT. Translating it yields CAWSGAGGYSNQPQHF.

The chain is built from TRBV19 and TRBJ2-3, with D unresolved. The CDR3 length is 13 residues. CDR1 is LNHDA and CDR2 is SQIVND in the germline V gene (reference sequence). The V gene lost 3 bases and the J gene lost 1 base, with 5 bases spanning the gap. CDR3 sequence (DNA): TGTGCCAGTAGTATTGCGGGCACAGATACGCAGTATTTT. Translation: CASSIAGTDTQYF.

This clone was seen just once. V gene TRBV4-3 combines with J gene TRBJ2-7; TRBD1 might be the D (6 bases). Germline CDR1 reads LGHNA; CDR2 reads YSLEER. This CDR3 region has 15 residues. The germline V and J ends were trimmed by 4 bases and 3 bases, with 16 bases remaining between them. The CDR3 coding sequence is TGCGCCAGCAGCCGCTTCGGGACACTCTTCTACGAGCAGTACGTC. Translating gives CASSRFGTLFYEQYV.

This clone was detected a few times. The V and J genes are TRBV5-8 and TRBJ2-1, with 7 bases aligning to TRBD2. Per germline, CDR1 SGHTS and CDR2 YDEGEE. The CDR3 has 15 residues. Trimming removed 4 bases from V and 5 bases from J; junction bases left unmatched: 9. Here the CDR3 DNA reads TGTGCCAGCAGCCTTCTGGGGCTAGCGGACAATGAGCAGTTCTTC. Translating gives CASSLLGLADNEQFF.

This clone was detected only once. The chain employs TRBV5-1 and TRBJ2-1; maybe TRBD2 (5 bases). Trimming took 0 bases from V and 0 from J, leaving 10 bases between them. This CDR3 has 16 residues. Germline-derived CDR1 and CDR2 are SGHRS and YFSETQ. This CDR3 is CASSLAVGVSYNEQFF. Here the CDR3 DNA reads TGCGCCAGCAGCTTGGCCGTCGGGGTCTCCTACAATGAGCAGTTCTTC. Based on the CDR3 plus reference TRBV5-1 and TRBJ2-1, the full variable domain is KAGVTQTPRYLIKTRGQQVTLSCSPISGHRSVSWYQQTPGQGLQFLFEYFSETQRNKGNFPGRFSGRQFSNSRSEMNVSTLELGDSALYLCASSLAVGVSYNEQFFGPGTRLTVL.

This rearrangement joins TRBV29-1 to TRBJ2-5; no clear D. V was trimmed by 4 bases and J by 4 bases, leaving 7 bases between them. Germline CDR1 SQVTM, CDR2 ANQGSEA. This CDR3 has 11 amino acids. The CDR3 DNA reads TGCAGCGTTGTTATCGGAGAGACCCAGTACTTC. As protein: CSVVIGETQYF.

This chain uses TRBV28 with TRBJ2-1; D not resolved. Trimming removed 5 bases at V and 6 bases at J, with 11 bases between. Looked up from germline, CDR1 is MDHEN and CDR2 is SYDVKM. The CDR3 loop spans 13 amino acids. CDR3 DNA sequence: TGTGCCAGCAGTCCCCTAGTTCGCAATGAGCAGTTCTTC. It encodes CASSPLVRNEQFF. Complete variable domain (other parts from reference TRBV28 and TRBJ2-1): DVKVTQSSRYLVKRTGEKVFLECVQDMDHENMFWYRQDPGLGLRLIYFSYDVKMKEKGDIPEGYSVSREKKERFSLILESASTNQTSMYLCASSPLVRNEQFFGPGTRLTVL.

CDR3 bases: TGTGCCACCAGTGATCACGGCGGGGGTTACAATGAGCAGTTCTTC. It codes for CATSDHGGGYNEQFF. This rearrangement joins TRBV24-1 to TRBJ2-1, with 7 nucleotides matching TRBD2. Unmatched junction bases numbered 5, after V lost 3 bases and J lost 4 bases. The germline V gene has CDR1 KGHDR and CDR2 SFDVKD. The CDR3 is 15 amino acids.

The DNA of the CDR3 is TGTGCCAGCAGTTACAGGGGGGGTTCACCCCTCCACTTT. It codes for CASSYRGGSPLHF. The chain links TRBV27 to TRBJ1-6; 8 positions match TRBD1. The V and J ends lost 4 bases and 9 bases, in that order; junction bases with no gene match: 2. This CDR3 is 13 amino acids long. Germline assignment: CDR1 MNHEY and CDR2 SMNVEV (reference sequence).

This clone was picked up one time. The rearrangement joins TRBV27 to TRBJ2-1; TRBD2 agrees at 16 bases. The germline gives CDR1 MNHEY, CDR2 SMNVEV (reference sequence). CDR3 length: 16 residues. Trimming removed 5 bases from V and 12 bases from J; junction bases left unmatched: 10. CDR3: CASSASGTSGRGAQFF. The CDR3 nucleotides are TGTGCCAGCAGTGCCTCCGGGACTAGCGGGAGGGGGGCGCAGTTCTTC.